In its sample, the clone carrying this T cell receptor beta chain was seen many times. The data were taken from a study of T cells after yellow fever vaccination. Overall study: Researchers used CD3, CD45RA, CCR7 and CD95 to sort out EM, EMRA, CM and Tscm memory subsets. Whole-study results and caveats: Reappearing after the booster were most of the clones from primary vaccination (roughly 95% CD4, 85% to 90% CD8).

CDR3 length equals 13 residues. Trimming stripped 5 bases from V and 5 bases from J, with 14 bases between. Germline loops: CDR1 SGDLS, CDR2 YYNGEE. 5'RACE template switching added a universal primer site and UMIs to TCR cDNA. TCRdb called the 5' RACE reads again in MiXCR, with one record for every CDR3 protein. The sample records about 26,000 distinct CDR3 sequences, approximately 4.2% being singletons. This clonotype was sampled from a man in his late teens or twenties who received the YFV17D yellow fever vaccine. Sequenced material: PBMCs, either bulk or a sorted T-cell subset (CD4+, CD8+, memory, or dextramer-sorted; not recorded which), taken on the day of the yellow fever booster vaccination. This chain joins TRBV9 and TRBJ2-7; tentative D call: TRBD2 (5 bases). CDR3 bases: TGTGCCAGCAGTGCGGGCAGTGGGGACGAGCAGTACTTC. Its protein is CASSAGSGDEQYF. Using reference TRBV9 and TRBJ2-7 for the parts outside the CDR3, the full variable domain is DSGVTQTPKHLITATGQRVTLRCSPRSGDLSVYWYQQSLDQGLQFLIQYYNGEERAKGNILERFSAQQFPDLHSELNLSSLELGDSALYFCASSAGSGDEQYFGPGTRLTVT.